These 11 T cell receptor beta chains share one sample of origin, sequenced in a study of shared clonotypes between healthy human individuals. The assay was immunoSEQ multiplex PCR, and TCRdb's table has in-frame clones only and misses some. The table has some 1 million clones, 65% to 80% seen once. Sequenced: memory CD4+ T cells sorted from blood. Subset in this sample: CD45RA-negative fraction. The receptors shown here come from a man aged 18 to 35 in good health.

This clone was detected a few times. This sequence joins TRBV10-3 and TRBJ1-6, with D possibly being TRBD1 (6 bases). The germline V and J ends were trimmed by 6 bases and 5 bases, with 11 bases remaining between them. CDR3 length: 14 residues. The germline gives CDR1 ENHRY, CDR2 SYGVKD. CDR3 residues: CAIRTGANNSPLHF. The CDR3 DNA is TGTGCCATCAGGACAGGTGCGAATAATTCACCCCTCCACTTT.

V is TRBV5-4 and J is TRBJ2-7; D perhaps matches TRBD1 (5 bases). Trimming pared 4 bases from V and 0 bases from J, leaving 11 bases between. The CDR3 contains 14 residues. In germline, CDR1 is SGHNT, CDR2 YYREEE (reference sequence). CDR3: CASSRDSGSYEQYF. CDR3 coding DNA: TGTGCCAGCAGCAGAGACAGTGGCTCCTACGAGCAGTACTTC.

The CDR3 loop reads CGYSTRSYNQPQHF. CDR3 in DNA: TGTGGCTACTCTACGCGATCCTACAATCAGCCCCAGCATTTT. The J gene is TRBJ1-5, the V gene TRBV28; D is unresolved. The CDR3 consists of 14 residues. Germline V gene sequence: CDR1 MDHEN, CDR2 SYDVKM.

This chain uses TRBV19 with TRBJ2-7; perhaps TRBD2 as D (5 bases). This CDR3 contains 14 residues. Trimming removed 3 bases from V and 4 bases from J, with 13 bases in between. Germline CDR1 reads LNHDA; CDR2 reads SQIVND (reference sequence). This CDR3 is CASSIRTAGYEQYF. CDR3 sequence (DNA): TGTGCCAGTAGTATCCGGACGGCGGGTTACGAGCAGTACTTC.

This clone was found once. This chain joins TRBV25-1 and TRBJ1-4; D perhaps matches TRBD1 (6 bases). The germline gives CDR1 MGHDK, CDR2 SYGVNS. Deletions cut 2 bases from V and 3 bases from J, with 7 bases between. This CDR3 comprises 14 residues. This CDR3 reads CASSEGGPNEKLFF. The CDR3 bases are TGTGCCAGCAGTGAAGGGGGCCCTAATGAAAAACTGTTTTTT.

This rearrangement joins TRBV29-1 to TRBJ1-2; D unclear. From germline, CDR1 is SQVTM and CDR2 ANQGSEA. V was pared by 0 bases and J by 0 bases, with 8 bases between. The CDR3 is made up of 14 amino acids. DNA of the CDR3: TGCAGCGTTGAAGAGGCAGCCCCTAACTATGGCTACACCTTC. Its translation: CSVEEAAPNYGYTF.

V and J are TRBV5-4 and TRBJ2-2; 14 positions agree with TRBD2. V lost 7 bases, J lost 4 bases, and 6 bases stayed unmatched. CDR1 is SGHNT and CDR2 is YYREEE in the germline V gene (reference sequence). The CDR3 runs to 16 residues. DNA of the CDR3: TGTGCCAGCTCCCCCGGGACTAGCGGGAGCACCGGGGAGCTGTTTTTT. This encodes CASSPGTSGSTGELFF. Full variable domain (outside the CDR3, taken from reference TRBV5-4 and TRBJ2-2): ETGVTQSPTHLIKTRGQQVTLRCSSQSGHNTVSWYQQALGQGPQFIFQYYREEENGRGNFPPRFSGLQFPNYSSELNVNALELDDSALYLCASSPGTSGSTGELFFGEGSRLTVL.

The CDR3 here is CASSIDLAAWDSRGNSPLHF. CDR3 in DNA: TGTGCCAGTAGTATAGATCTCGCAGCGTGGGACTCCCGAGGTAATTCACCCCTCCACTTT. The chain recombines TRBV19 with TRBJ1-6; D might be TRBD1 (5 bases). Germline CDR1 LNHDA, CDR2 SQIVND (reference sequence). V was pared by 0 bases and J by 6 bases, with 24 bases between. This CDR3 is built from 20 residues.

The genes are TRBV5-1 and TRBJ2-3, with 15 bases fitting TRBD2. Germline CDR1 and CDR2: SGHRS and YFSETQ. The CDR3 covers 17 residues. V was clipped by 4 bases and J by 7 bases; unmatched bases: 10. The CDR3 loop is CASSGLGTSGGSYTQYF. In nucleotides, the CDR3 is TGCGCCAGCAGCGGCCTCGGGACTAGCGGGGGGAGTTATACGCAGTATTTT.

The V gene is TRBV5-4, the J gene TRBJ2-1, with D tentatively TRBD2 (7 bases). Germline CDR1 is SGHNT and CDR2 is YYREEE (reference sequence). V dropped 5 bases and J dropped 5 bases, with 20 bases sitting between them. The CDR3 extends over 16 amino acids. The CDR3 bases are TGTGCCAGCAGTTCCCAAGGGGGGGGTTGGAACAATGAGCAGTTCTTC. It codes for CASSSQGGGWNNEQFF.

This chain uses TRBV19 with TRBJ1-2; D unresolved. Germline V gives CDR1 LNHDA, CDR2 SQIVND (reference sequence). The CDR3 runs to 11 residues. The V and J ends lost 8 bases and 5 bases respectively, with 9 bases between them. The CDR3 nucleotides read TGTGCCAGTTCGACGTTGTATGGCTACACCTTC. Protein product: CASSTLYGYTF.